These 14 T cell receptor beta chains share one sample of origin, sequenced in a study of cytomegalovirus exposure and HLA in healthy donors. The PCR contained 60 Vbeta and 13 Jbeta primers. Clones were sequenced by immunoSEQ multiplex PCR, and TCRdb holds only the in-frame ones, with some missing. Here the sample spans approximately 170,000 clones, over 60% being singletons. The sequencing sample was made of PBMCs. These receptors all come from a girl aged 5-17 years in good health and CMV-seronegative.

The genes are TRBV10-3 and TRBJ2-5; 7 positions agree with TRBD1. Germline values: CDR1 ENHRY, CDR2 SYGVKD. CDR3 length: 13 residues. V trimming: 10 bases; J trimming: 1 base; junction bases outside the gene matches: 6. The CDR3: CATRTGGQETQYF. CDR3 sequence (DNA): TGTGCCACGCGGACAGGAGGCCAAGAGACCCAGTACTTC.

The CDR3 nucleotides read TGTGCCAGCAGACCCCGGGACAGCCACAATCAGCCCCAGCATTTT. It encodes CASRPRDSHNQPQHF. The V call is TRBV27, the J call TRBJ1-5, with 7 positions matching TRBD1. This CDR3 region has 15 residues. Germline V gene data show CDR1 as MNHEY and CDR2 as SMNVEV (reference sequence). The V segment lost 6 bases and the J segment 3 bases; nucleotides outside the gene matches: 8.

The chain couples TRBV4-1 to TRBJ1-2, with 7 positions matching TRBD1. Per the germline V gene, CDR1 is MGHRA and CDR2 is YSYEKL. The V gene end was trimmed by 0 bases and the J gene end by 8 bases; junction bases not matched to a gene: 3. The CDR3 is 13 residues long. Here the CDR3 DNA reads TGCGCCAGCAGCCAAGAGGGGGACAGAGGCTACACCTTC. Translating gives CASSQEGDRGYTF.

This rearrangement joins TRBV6-6 to TRBJ2-5, with D hard to call. Trimming removed 2 bases from V and 5 bases from J, with 15 bases in between. The CDR3 runs 15 residues. The germline CDR1 and CDR2 sequences are MNHNY and SVGAGI (reference sequence). The CDR3 sequence is CASSYRSQAGETQYF. CDR3 bases: TGTGCCAGCAGTTACAGGTCCCAGGCTGGGGAGACCCAGTACTTC.

The V call is TRBV2, the J call TRBJ2-3; no firm D call. The CDR3 is made up of 15 amino acids. Germline V lookup: CDR1 SNHLY, CDR2 FYNNEI. V was shortened by 7 bases and J by 4 bases, with 18 bases between the two germline ends. Here the CDR3 DNA reads TGTGCCAGCAAACTCGCTGCCGGTAGCTCAGATACGCAGTATTTT. Its translation is CASKLAAGSSDTQYF.

The chain employs TRBV4-2 and TRBJ1-1; 10 nucleotides match TRBD1. Trimming took 0 bases from V and 13 from J; bases not matched to a gene: 14. This CDR3 spans 16 amino acids. Germline V gives CDR1 LGHNA, CDR2 YNFKEQ. In DNA form, the CDR3 reads TGTGCCAGCAGCCAAGAAGCCCGACAGGGGGCGATAGGGGATTTCTTT. It codes for CASSQEARQGAIGDFF.

The V and J genes are TRBV7-2 and TRBJ1-3; 10 bases match TRBD1. Germline assignment: CDR1 SGHTA and CDR2 FQGNSA. V shed 6 bases and J 2 bases; nucleotides not matched to a gene: 4. CDR3 length: 15 amino acids. The CDR3 region has the DNA TGTGCCAGCAGTTTCGACAGGGGGCCTGGAAACACCATATATTTT. Protein product: CASSFDRGPGNTIYF.

The rearrangement joins TRBV6-5 to TRBJ1-3; no reliable D call. Trimming removed 4 bases from V and 4 bases from J, with 17 bases in between. Per germline, CDR1 MNHEY and CDR2 SVGAGI. The CDR3 has 16 amino acids. CDR3: CASSWGKVEEGNTIYF. CDR3 coding DNA: TGTGCCAGCAGTTGGGGTAAGGTGGAGGAAGGAAACACCATATATTTT.

This clone is a singleton in its sample. The chain is built from TRBV29-1 and TRBJ1-2; D possibly corresponds to TRBD1 (6 bases). V lost 5 bases to trimming and J lost 5 bases, with 18 bases between them. CDR3 size: 14 residues. The germline CDR1 and CDR2 sequences are SQVTM and ANQGSEA. The CDR3 DNA reads TGCAGCGTTCGACACCGGACAGAAAATTATGGCTACACCTTC. This encodes CSVRHRTENYGYTF.

This clone was detected a few times. The chain joins TRBV18 to TRBJ2-6; D remains unclear. The CDR3 is 15 residues long. Germline V CDR1 and CDR2: KGHSH, LQKENI. Trimming removed 2 bases at V and 0 bases at J, with 5 bases between. CDR3 sequence (DNA): TGTGCCAGCTCACCAGAGTTCTCTGGGGCCAACGTCCTGACTTTC. This encodes CASSPEFSGANVLTF. Complete variable domain (other parts from reference TRBV18 and TRBJ2-6): NAGVMQNPRHLVRRRGQEARLRCSPMKGHSHVYWYRQLPEEGLKFMVYLQKENIIDESGMPKERFSAEFPKEGPSILRIQQVVRGDSAAYFCASSPEFSGANVLTFGAGSRLTVL.

This clone was detected a few times. This rearrangement joins TRBV5-1 to TRBJ1-2; 8 bases line up with TRBD1. This CDR3 spans 15 amino acids. J was trimmed by 5 bases and V by 3 bases; bases with no gene match: 9. CDR1 SGHRS and CDR2 YFSETQ come from the germline V gene. Here the CDR3 DNA reads TGCGCCAGCAGCTCCTGGACAGGGACTCAATATGGCTACACCTTC. Translated, it gives CASSSWTGTQYGYTF. Complete variable domain (other parts from reference TRBV5-1 and TRBJ1-2): KAGVTQTPRYLIKTRGQQVTLSCSPISGHRSVSWYQQTPGQGLQFLFEYFSETQRNKGNFPGRFSGRQFSNSRSEMNVSTLELGDSALYLCASSSWTGTQYGYTFGSGTRLTVV.

In its sample, this clone was seen a few times. The V gene is TRBV19, the J gene TRBJ2-1; weak D call: TRBD2 (5 bases). With 2 bases removed from V and 2 bases from J, the gap between germline ends came to 10 bases. There are 15 residues in the CDR3. In germline, CDR1 is LNHDA, CDR2 SQIVND (reference sequence). The CDR3 coding sequence is TGTGCCAGTAGTATAAGGAGCGGAGCCTACAATGAGCAGTTCTTC. Translation: CASSIRSGAYNEQFF.

The chain joins TRBV5-4 to TRBJ2-2; D ambiguous. Germline loops: CDR1 SGHNT, CDR2 YYREEE (reference sequence). This CDR3 spans 16 amino acids. Trimming stripped 0 bases from V and 4 bases from J, with 13 bases between. This CDR3 is CASSLALASVTGELFF. DNA for the CDR3: TGTGCCAGCAGCTTGGCGTTAGCCTCGGTCACCGGGGAGCTGTTTTTT.

In its sample, this clone was seen a few times. The rearrangement uses TRBV19 and TRBJ1-1, with TRBD1 matching over 8 bases. V lost 1 base and J lost 11; bases outside the gene matches: 12. CDR1 and CDR2 from the germline V gene are LNHDA and SQIVND (reference sequence). CDR3 length: 15 amino acids. DNA for the CDR3: TGTGCCAGTAGTATAGGATTTCAGGGGGCCTATTTCGCTTTCTTT. This sequence encodes CASSIGFQGAYFAFF.